These 10 T cell receptor beta chains originate from one sample sequenced in a study of CD8 T cells in ankylosing spondylitis. MiXCR, run by TCRdb on the 5' RACE reads, gives a single entry per CDR3 protein. The sample carries some 130,000 distinct CDR3 sequences, approximately 7.4% recorded once. What was sequenced was blood, either unsorted or a sorted T cell fraction (not recorded which). These receptors all come from a female donor with ankylosing spondylitis or in good health (not recorded which).

Ten or more counts support this clonotype. This chain connects TRBV10-3 to TRBJ2-3; TRBD1 agrees at 10 bases. This CDR3 is built from 14 residues. V lost 7 bases, J lost 4 bases, and 5 bases stayed unmatched. The germline V gene has CDR1 ENHRY and CDR2 SYGVKD. CDR3 bases: TGTGCCATCAAAGGGACAGGGGAAGCAGATACGCAGTATTTT. It translates to CAIKGTGEADTQYF.

This clonotype was counted ten times or more. The V gene is TRBV6-1, the J gene TRBJ1-1, with a weak D call TRBD1 (5 bases). The CDR3 consists of 15 residues. Between the trimmed V and J ends, which lost 9 bases and 0 bases, there was a span of 17 bases. Germline CDR1 is MNHNS and CDR2 is SASEGT. The CDR3 loop is CASRRGPSMNTEAFF. The CDR3 coding sequence is TGTGCCAGTCGAAGGGGCCCATCCATGAACACTGAAGCTTTCTTT.

This clonotype was found many times. The CDR3 region is CSVPPGTGGSHTF. The CDR3, as DNA: TGCAGTGTCCCACCCGGGACAGGGGGCTCCCACACCTTC. The chain joins TRBV20-1 to TRBJ1-2; 12 nucleotides match TRBD1. J lost 12 bases, V lost 7 bases, and 12 bases had no gene match. The germline V gene encodes CDR1 DFQATT and CDR2 SNEGSKA (reference sequence). CDR3 length equals 13 residues.

This clonotype was picked up many times. This chain uses TRBV11-2 with TRBJ2-2, with D possibly matching TRBD1 (5 bases). This CDR3 is built from 14 residues. Germline loops: CDR1 SGHAT, CDR2 FQNNGV. The ends were cut back, 5 bases at V and 4 bases at J, with 11 bases in the middle. The CDR3 DNA is TGTGCCAGCAGCCGATCCAGGGTCACCGGGGAGCTGTTTTTT. Its protein is CASSRSRVTGELFF.

In regard to this clonotype: A read error may explain this, as a much larger clone is one base away. As the CDR3 is not closed by the conserved phenylalanine or tryptophan, this likely results from a read error. V is TRBV9 and J is TRBJ1-2; D unresolved. Trimming left V 1 base short and J 3 bases short, with 13 bases between. The V gene's germline CDR1 is SGDLS and CDR2 YYNGEE. CDR3 size: 15 residues. CDR3 region: CASSVTPRRDYGYTV. DNA of the CDR3: TGTGCCAGCAGCGTAACCCCCAGGAGGGACTATGGCTACACCGTC.

This clonotype has a count of ten or more. The rearrangement joins TRBV9 to TRBJ2-2; D unresolved. This CDR3 region has 14 residues. The germline V and J ends were trimmed by 5 bases and 1 base, with 9 bases remaining between them. CDR1 is SGDLS, CDR2 YYNGEE, per germline. CDR3 nucleotides: TGTGCCAGCAGGGAAGACGGGAACACCGGGGAGCTGTTTTTT. Its translation is CASREDGNTGELFF.

This clonotype was found many times. This rearrangement joins TRBV12-3 or TRBV12-4 to TRBJ2-7; 9 positions match TRBD1. The length of the CDR3 is 15 residues. Losses at the gene ends were 4 bases for V and 5 bases for J; bases not matched to a gene: 9. The CDR3 DNA reads as TGTGCCAGCAGTTCCGAACGGGACAGGGAACACGAGCAGTACTTC. Its translation: CASSSERDREHEQYF.

About this clonotype: A much bigger clone sits one base away, suggesting this may be a read error. This chain connects TRBV12-3 or TRBV12-4 to TRBJ1-5; no reliable D call. This CDR3 region has 19 residues. The CDR3 bases are TGTGTCAGCAGTTTAGCGTGGTCCCGCAACACATATAGCAATCAGCCCCAGCATTTT. This codes for CVSSLAWSRNTYSNQPQHF.

This clonotype was seen ten or more times. V and J are TRBV12-3 or TRBV12-4 and TRBJ2-7, with D maybe TRBD2 (5 bases). Trimming shortened V by 7 bases and J by 2 bases, and 15 bases separated the two germline ends. This CDR3 has 14 amino acids. As DNA, the CDR3 is TGTGCCAGCACCCATCCGGGGAACCCCTACGAGCAGTACTTC. Encoded protein: CASTHPGNPYEQYF.

This clonotype appeared many times. The V and J genes are TRBV6-1 and TRBJ1-1; 12 bases match TRBD1. Germline values: CDR1 MNHNS, CDR2 SASEGT. V lost 7 bases and J lost 3; bases outside the gene matches: 6. The CDR3 runs 15 residues. CDR3 region: CASKGTGGRDTEAFF. Written as DNA, the CDR3 is TGTGCCAGCAAGGGGACAGGGGGCAGGGACACTGAAGCTTTCTTT.